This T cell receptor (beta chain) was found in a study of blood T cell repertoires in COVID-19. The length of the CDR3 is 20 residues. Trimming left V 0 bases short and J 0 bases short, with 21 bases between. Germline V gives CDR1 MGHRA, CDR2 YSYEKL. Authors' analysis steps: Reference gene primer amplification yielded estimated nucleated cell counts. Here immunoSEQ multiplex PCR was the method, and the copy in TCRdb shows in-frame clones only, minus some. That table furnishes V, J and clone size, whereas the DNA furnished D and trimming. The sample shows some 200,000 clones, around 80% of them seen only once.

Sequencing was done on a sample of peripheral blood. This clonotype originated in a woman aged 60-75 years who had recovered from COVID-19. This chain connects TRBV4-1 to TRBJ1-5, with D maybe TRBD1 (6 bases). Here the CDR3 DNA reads TGCGCCAGCAGCCAAGATTTGAGGACAGTCGGAGGATATAGCAATCAGCCCCAGCATTTT. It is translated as CASSQDLRTVGGYSNQPQHF.